Sequencing of this TCR beta chain was carried out in a study of blood T cells in healthy people across ages. A second PCR of about 7 to 11 cycles used a sample-barcoded 5' primer and a J-beta primer mix. One entry per CDR3 protein, called by TCRdb with MiXCR from the 5' RACE reads. The sample comprises about 670,000 distinct CDR3 sequences, around 38% of which are singletons, and about 32% rests with the top ten. Germline V gives CDR1 DFQATT, CDR2 SNEGSKA (reference sequence). The CDR3 is 17 residues long. Trimming took 3 bases from V and 0 from J; bases not matched to a gene: 13. Healthy Caucasian individuals from Russia aged roughly 6 to 100 were enrolled as donors.

The specimen sequenced was blood. This TCR came from a man older than 75 in good health. The rearrangement uses TRBV20-1 and TRBJ1-1; 7 bases map to TRBD1. The CDR3 loop is CSASSAGGDLMNTEAFF. As DNA, the CDR3 is TGCAGTGCTAGTTCGGCAGGGGGGGACTTAATGAACACTGAAGCTTTCTTT.